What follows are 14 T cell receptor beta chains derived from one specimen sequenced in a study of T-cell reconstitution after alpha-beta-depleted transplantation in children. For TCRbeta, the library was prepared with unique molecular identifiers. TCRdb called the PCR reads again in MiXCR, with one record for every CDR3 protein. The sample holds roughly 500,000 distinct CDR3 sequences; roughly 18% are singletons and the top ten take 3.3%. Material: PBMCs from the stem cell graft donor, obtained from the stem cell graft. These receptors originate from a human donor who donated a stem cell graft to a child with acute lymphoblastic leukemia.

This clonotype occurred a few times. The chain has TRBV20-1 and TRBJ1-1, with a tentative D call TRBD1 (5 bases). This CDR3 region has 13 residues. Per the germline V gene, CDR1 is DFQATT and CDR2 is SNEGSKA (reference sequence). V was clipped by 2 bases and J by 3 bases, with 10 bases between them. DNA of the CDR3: TGCAGTGCTAGATGGGACTCGGACACTGAAGCTTTCTTT. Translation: CSARWDSDTEAFF.

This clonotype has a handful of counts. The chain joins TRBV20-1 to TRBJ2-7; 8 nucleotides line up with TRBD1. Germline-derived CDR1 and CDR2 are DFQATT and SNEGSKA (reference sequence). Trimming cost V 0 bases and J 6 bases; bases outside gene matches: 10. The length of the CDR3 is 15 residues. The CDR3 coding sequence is TGCAGTGCTAGAGATTACGCCAGGGGGCCCAGCGAGCAGTACTTC. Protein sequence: CSARDYARGPSEQYF.

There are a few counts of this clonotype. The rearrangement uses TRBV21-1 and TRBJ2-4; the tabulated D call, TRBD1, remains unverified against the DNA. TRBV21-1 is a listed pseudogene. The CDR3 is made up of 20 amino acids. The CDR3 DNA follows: TGTGCCAGCAGCGCGGCCCCGGGACAGGGTAGAGTTTCGGCCAAAAACATTCAGTACTTC. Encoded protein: CASSAAPGQGRVSAKNIQYF.

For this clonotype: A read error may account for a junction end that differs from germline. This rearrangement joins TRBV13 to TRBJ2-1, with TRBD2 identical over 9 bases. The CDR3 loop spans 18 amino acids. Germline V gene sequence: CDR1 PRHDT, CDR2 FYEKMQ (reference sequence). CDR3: CAISLDLAGRRLVHEQFF. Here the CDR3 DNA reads TGTGCCATCAGCTTGGATCTAGCGGGACGTCGGTTGGTCCATGAGCAGTTCTTC.

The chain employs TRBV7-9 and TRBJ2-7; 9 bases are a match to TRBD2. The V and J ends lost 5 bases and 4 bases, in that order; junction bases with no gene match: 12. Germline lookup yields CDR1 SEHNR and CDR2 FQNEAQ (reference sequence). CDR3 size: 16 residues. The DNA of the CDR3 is TGTGCCAGCAGCGGAGACCGCGGGACTAGCTTATACGAGCAGTACTTC. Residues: CASSGDRGTSLYEQYF.

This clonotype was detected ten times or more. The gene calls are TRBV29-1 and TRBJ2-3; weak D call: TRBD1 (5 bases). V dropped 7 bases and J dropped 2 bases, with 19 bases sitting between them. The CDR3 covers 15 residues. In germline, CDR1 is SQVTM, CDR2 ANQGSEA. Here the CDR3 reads CSDFPGPGFTDTQYF. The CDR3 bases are TGCAGCGATTTTCCTGGGCCAGGGTTCACAGATACGCAGTATTTT.

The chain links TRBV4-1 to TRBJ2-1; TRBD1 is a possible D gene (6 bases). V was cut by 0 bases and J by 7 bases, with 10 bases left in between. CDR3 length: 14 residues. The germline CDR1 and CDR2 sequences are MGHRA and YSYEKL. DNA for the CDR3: TGCGCCAGCAGCCAAGAACAGGGTGAGAATGAGCAGTTCTTC. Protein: CASSQEQGENEQFF.

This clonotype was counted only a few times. DNA of the CDR3: TGTGCCAGCAGCGTCAGAAGCGGGAGCGCCTACGAGCAGTACTTC. The encoded protein is CASSVRSGSAYEQYF. This rearrangement joins TRBV9 to TRBJ2-7, with 8 positions matching TRBD2. The J segment lost 2 bases and the V segment lost 2 bases, leaving 6 bases of the junction unmatched. The CDR3 runs 15 residues. Germline V gives CDR1 SGDLS, CDR2 YYNGEE.

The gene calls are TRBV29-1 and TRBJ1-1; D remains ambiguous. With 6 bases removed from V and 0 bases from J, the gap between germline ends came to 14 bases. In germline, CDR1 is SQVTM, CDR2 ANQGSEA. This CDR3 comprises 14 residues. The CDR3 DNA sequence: TGCAGCGTGCCTACGACCGGTGTGAACACTGAAGCTTTCTTT. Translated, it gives CSVPTTGVNTEAFF.

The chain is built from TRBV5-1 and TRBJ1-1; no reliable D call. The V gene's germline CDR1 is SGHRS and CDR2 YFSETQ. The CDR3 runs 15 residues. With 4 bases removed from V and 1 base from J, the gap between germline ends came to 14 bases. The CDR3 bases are TGCGCCAGCAGCCCTTTTAGGGTGGGGAACACTGAAGCTTTCTTT. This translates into CASSPFRVGNTEAFF.

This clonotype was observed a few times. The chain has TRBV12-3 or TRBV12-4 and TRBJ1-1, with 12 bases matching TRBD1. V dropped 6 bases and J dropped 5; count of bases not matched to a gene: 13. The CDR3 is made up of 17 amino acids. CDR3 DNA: TGTGCCAGCAGCACACTGGGGGACAGGGGGCTCTGGACTGAAGCTTTCTTT. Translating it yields CASSTLGDRGLWTEAFF.

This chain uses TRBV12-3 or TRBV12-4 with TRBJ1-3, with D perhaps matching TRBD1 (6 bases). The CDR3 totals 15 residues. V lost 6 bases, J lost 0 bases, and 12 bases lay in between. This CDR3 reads CASRATGSSGNTIYF. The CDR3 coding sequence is TGTGCCAGCAGGGCTACAGGGAGCTCTGGAAACACCATATATTTT.

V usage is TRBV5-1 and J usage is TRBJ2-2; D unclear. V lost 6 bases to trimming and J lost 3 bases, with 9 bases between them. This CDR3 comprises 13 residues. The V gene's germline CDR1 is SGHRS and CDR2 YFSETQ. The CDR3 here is CASTLGYTGELFF. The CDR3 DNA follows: TGCGCCAGCACTTTAGGGTACACCGGGGAGCTGTTTTTT.

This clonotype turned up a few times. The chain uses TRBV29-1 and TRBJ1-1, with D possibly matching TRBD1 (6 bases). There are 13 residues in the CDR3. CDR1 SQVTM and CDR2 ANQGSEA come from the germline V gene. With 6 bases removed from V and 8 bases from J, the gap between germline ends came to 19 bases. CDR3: CSVEDSRSPEAFF. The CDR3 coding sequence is TGCAGCGTAGAGGACAGCCGAAGTCCGGAAGCTTTCTTT.